The next 29 T cell receptor beta chains were all read from a single sample in a study of shared clonotypes between healthy human individuals. The table came from immunoSEQ multiplex PCR; TCRdb's copy has only in-frame clones and leaves some out. The sample shows over 1.4 million clones, around 95% of them seen only once. Material: naive CD4+ T cells sorted from blood. Subset given: CD45RA+ positively selected. These receptors were obtained from a man aged 25 to 40 in good health.

The J gene is TRBJ1-5, the V gene TRBV18; a possible D gene is TRBD1 (5 bases). This CDR3 is built from 15 residues. V was cut by 0 bases and J by 11 bases, with 17 bases left in between. Germline values: CDR1 KGHSH, CDR2 LQKENI. CDR3 region: CASSPPSGGIVTQHF. DNA of the CDR3: TGTGCCAGCTCACCACCGTCTGGGGGAATTGTGACCCAGCATTTT.

This chain uses TRBV11-3 with TRBJ2-7; TRBD2 agrees at 8 bases. The CDR3 is 14 residues long. Germline V lookup: CDR1 SGHNT, CDR2 YENEEA. The V segment lost 5 bases and the J segment 0 bases; nucleotides outside the gene matches: 3. CDR3 nucleotide sequence: TGTGCCAGCAGCCCCGGGACTAGCTCCTACGAGCAGTACTTC. Amino acid sequence: CASSPGTSSYEQYF. The full variable domain, rest sourced from reference TRBV11-3 and TRBJ2-7, is EAGVVQSPRYKIIEKKQPVAFWCNPISGHNTLYWYLQNLGQGPELLIRYENEEAVDDSQLPKDRFSAERLKGVDSTLKIQPAELGDSAVYLCASSPGTSSYEQYFGPGTRLTVT.

The chain combines TRBV19 with TRBJ2-3; 9 positions match TRBD1. The CDR3 contains 17 residues. The trim removed 3 bases at V and 0 bases at J, leaving 7 bases unmatched. The germline V gene has CDR1 LNHDA and CDR2 SQIVND (reference sequence). CDR3 amino acids: CASSIFRDRASTDTQYF. The CDR3 region has the DNA TGTGCCAGTAGTATCTTTAGGGACAGGGCTAGCACAGATACGCAGTATTTT.

The rearrangement joins TRBV2 to TRBJ2-3, with a weak D call TRBD1 (7 bases). The CDR3 length is 15 residues. Germline CDR1 SNHLY, CDR2 FYNNEI. V was shortened by 5 bases and J by 1 base, with 13 bases between the two germline ends. Here the CDR3 reads CASSRDREGTDTQYF. The DNA for the CDR3 is TGTGCCAGCAGTAGAGACAGGGAGGGCACAGATACGCAGTATTTT.

The table lists this clone with a few counts. The chain combines TRBV9 with TRBJ1-1; D remains ambiguous. This CDR3 comprises 15 residues. Trimming cost V 0 bases and J 5 bases, with 14 bases left between them. Germline V gene data show CDR1 as SGDLS and CDR2 as YYNGEE. The CDR3 DNA reads TGTGCCAGCAGCGTAGACATGGTCGCAGGTACTGAAGCTTTCTTT. This gives the protein CASSVDMVAGTEAFF.

The chain combines TRBV29-1 with TRBJ1-2, with 7 bases matching TRBD1. J lost 7 bases, V lost 4 bases, and 9 bases had no gene match. This CDR3 is 13 amino acids long. Germline V CDR1 and CDR2: SQVTM, ANQGSEA. The CDR3 region is CSVAQGEIGGYTF. The DNA for the CDR3 is TGCAGCGTTGCCCAGGGGGAAATCGGTGGCTACACCTTC.

The chain combines TRBV9 with TRBJ2-2; 8 positions agree with TRBD1. Germline V lookup: CDR1 SGDLS, CDR2 YYNGEE. The CDR3 has 16 residues. With 4 bases clipped from V and 4 bases from J, the junction kept 9 bases outside the gene matches. The CDR3 DNA reads as TGTGCCAGCAGCCTCATCGACAGGGGAGGCACCGGGGAGCTGTTTTTT. It specifies CASSLIDRGGTGELFF.

The chain carries TRBV4-1 and TRBJ1-5; no firm D call. Germline V gene data show CDR1 as MGHRA and CDR2 as YSYEKL. The CDR3 loop spans 15 amino acids. Trimming took off 2 bases at V and 2 bases at J, with 10 bases between the two ends. CDR3 loop: CASSQPLGGNQPQHF. In nucleotides, the CDR3 is TGCGCCAGCAGCCAACCGCTAGGCGGCAATCAGCCCCAGCATTTT.

This clone is a singleton in its sample. The V call is TRBV5-6, the J call TRBJ2-3, with 7 bases lining up with TRBD2. The CDR3 is 16 residues long. After removal of 2 bases from V and 2 bases from J, the junction contained 8 bases not matched to a gene. Germline loops: CDR1 SGHDT, CDR2 YYEEEE. The DNA of the CDR3 is TGTGCCAGCAGCTTACCTAGCGGAGGATACACAGATACGCAGTATTTT. Translation: CASSLPSGGYTDTQYF.

The V and J genes are TRBV29-1 and TRBJ1-2; TRBD1 matches at 10 bases. CDR1 and CDR2 from the germline V gene are SQVTM and ANQGSEA. Trimming cost V 7 bases and J 7 bases; bases outside gene matches: 18. The CDR3 covers 16 residues. The CDR3: CSGDTGTGVSIGGYTF. The CDR3 DNA sequence: TGCAGCGGGGACACCGGGACAGGGGTTTCTATCGGTGGCTACACCTTC.

V gene TRBV6-5 combines with J gene TRBJ2-3; a possible D gene is TRBD2 (5 bases). Trimming removed 3 bases from V and 2 bases from J, with 15 bases in between. This CDR3 region has 16 residues. The germline gives CDR1 MNHEY, CDR2 SVGAGI. This CDR3 reads CASSYQPGLPTDTQYF. The CDR3, as DNA: TGTGCCAGCAGTTATCAGCCAGGACTGCCCACAGATACGCAGTATTTT.

The table lists this clone with a few counts. V is TRBV4-1 and J is TRBJ1-5, with D hard to call. V was cut by 7 bases and J by 0 bases, with 13 bases left in between. The germline CDR1 and CDR2 sequences are MGHRA and YSYEKL. The CDR3 covers 15 residues. The CDR3 DNA reads TGCGCCAGCACCCCCTTCCAGGATAGCAATCAGCCCCAGCATTTT. It is translated as CASTPFQDSNQPQHF.

V is TRBV11-2 and J is TRBJ1-3, with 9 bases that match TRBD1. This CDR3 comprises 17 residues. Unmatched junction bases numbered 10, after V lost 5 bases and J lost 2 bases. Germline CDR1 and CDR2: SGHAT and FQNNGV. CDR3 residues: CASSRIGDREAGNTIYF. The DNA of the CDR3 is TGTGCCAGCAGCCGGATTGGGGACAGGGAGGCTGGAAACACCATATATTTT.

With regard to this clone: Other DNA sequences in the sample encode the same CDR3. The chain couples TRBV9 to TRBJ2-1; the match to TRBD2 covers 12 bases. The CDR3 has 15 residues. The V gene end was trimmed by 0 bases and the J gene end by 7 bases; junction bases not matched to a gene: 2. Germline V gives CDR1 SGDLS, CDR2 YYNGEE. The CDR3 here is CASSVEGLAGNEQFF. In DNA form, the CDR3 reads TGTGCCAGCAGCGTAGAAGGACTAGCGGGAAATGAGCAGTTCTTC.

This chain links TRBV5-6 with TRBJ1-2, with 9 bases that match TRBD1. The CDR3 covers 14 residues. Germline V lookup: CDR1 SGHDT, CDR2 YYEEEE. J was trimmed by 4 bases and V by 3 bases; bases with no gene match: 4. The CDR3 protein is CASSSGTGIYGYTF. The CDR3 nucleotides are TGTGCCAGCAGCTCCGGGACAGGGATCTATGGCTACACCTTC.

The chain has TRBV7-9 and TRBJ2-2; D remains unclear. CDR1 and CDR2 (germline): SEHNR, FQNEAQ (reference sequence). The germline V and J ends were trimmed by 2 bases and 7 bases, with 2 bases remaining between them. CDR3 length: 11 residues. The CDR3 sequence: CASSLLGELFF. The CDR3 region has the DNA TGTGCCAGCAGCTTACTCGGGGAGCTGTTTTTT. The full variable domain, completed using reference TRBV7-9 and TRBJ2-2, is DTGVSQNPRHKITKRGQNVTFRCDPISEHNRLYWYRQTLGQGPEFLTYFQNEAQLEKSRLLSDRFSAERPKGSFSTLEIQRTEQGDSAMYLCASSLLGELFFGEGSRLTVL.

This clone was observed a single time. The genes are TRBV5-1 and TRBJ2-2; D not certain. Germline V gene lookup returns CDR1 SGHRS and CDR2 YFSETQ. The CDR3 extends over 15 amino acids. V was trimmed by 1 base and J by 4 bases, leaving 11 bases between them. CDR3 DNA sequence: TGCGCCAGCAGCTTGATTAGCACCGGCACCGGGGAGCTGTTTTTT. Residues: CASSLISTGTGELFF.

The chain uses TRBV9 and TRBJ2-3; TRBD2 matches at 10 bases. The CDR3 runs to 17 residues. Trimming removed 2 bases from V and 1 base from J; junction bases left unmatched: 7. Germline V gene data show CDR1 as SGDLS and CDR2 as YYNGEE. The CDR3 loop reads CASSVSPGTSGTDTQYF. The CDR3 DNA sequence: TGTGCCAGCAGCGTTTCTCCCGGGACTAGCGGCACAGATACGCAGTATTTT.

The J gene is TRBJ1-1, the V gene TRBV5-1; D gene ambiguous. Between the trimmed V and J ends, which lost 0 bases and 5 bases, there was a span of 14 bases. Germline values: CDR1 SGHRS, CDR2 YFSETQ. The CDR3 length is 15 residues. The CDR3 loop reads CASSLDGQLRTEAFF. CDR3 sequence (DNA): TGCGCCAGCAGCTTGGATGGCCAATTACGGACTGAAGCTTTCTTT.

Details on this clone: Additional DNA sequences in this sample encode the identical CDR3. The chain recombines TRBV28 with TRBJ1-1; D gene unclear. V lost 7 bases and J 6 bases, leaving 12 bases between the germline ends. Looked up from germline, CDR1 is MDHEN and CDR2 is SYDVKM. This CDR3 is 12 amino acids long. The CDR3 DNA is TGTGCCAGCAAAACGGGCCGGGCTGAAGCTTTCTTT. It codes for CASKTGRAEAFF.

The J gene is TRBJ2-7, the V gene TRBV9; 8 bases are shared with TRBD1. The CDR3 length is 15 residues. Germline V CDR1 and CDR2: SGDLS, YYNGEE. J lost 6 bases, V lost 3 bases, and 11 bases had no gene match. As DNA, the CDR3 is TGTGCCAGCAGCGCCGACCCGACAGGGGTCGGCGAGCAGTACTTC. Translating gives CASSADPTGVGEQYF.

V and J are TRBV5-4 and TRBJ2-7; D may be TRBD2 (5 bases). CDR1 SGHNT and CDR2 YYREEE come from the germline V gene (reference sequence). The CDR3 consists of 15 residues. V dropped 4 bases and J dropped 2 bases, with 16 bases sitting between them. This CDR3 reads CASSPTIGSTYEQYF. The CDR3, as DNA: TGTGCCAGCAGCCCGACGATTGGGAGCACCTACGAGCAGTACTTC. Variable domain in full (rest from reference TRBV5-4 and TRBJ2-7): ETGVTQSPTHLIKTRGQQVTLRCSSQSGHNTVSWYQQALGQGPQFIFQYYREEENGRGNFPPRFSGLQFPNYSSELNVNALELDDSALYLCASSPTIGSTYEQYFGPGTRLTVT.

The rearrangement joins TRBV30 to TRBJ2-1, with 10 nucleotides matching TRBD2. The junction had 8 bases not matched to a gene; V was cut back by 4 bases and J by 8 bases. In germline, CDR1 is GTSNPN, CDR2 SVGIG (reference sequence). The CDR3 has 14 amino acids. DNA for the CDR3: TGTGCCTGGATCAGGACTAGCGGAGGGGATGAGCAGTTCTTC. It encodes CAWIRTSGGDEQFF.

Comments on this clone: At the DNA level, this CDR3 is encoded by other sequences in the same sample as well. The V gene is TRBV5-5, the J gene TRBJ2-6; D gene uncertain. V was cut by 0 bases and J by 4 bases, with 8 bases left in between. Germline CDR1 and CDR2: SGHKS and YYEKEE (reference sequence). The CDR3 length is 15 residues. The CDR3 DNA reads as TGTGCCAGCAGCTTGGCCGGTTCCGGGGCCAACGTCCTGACTTTC. This codes for CASSLAGSGANVLTF.

CDR3 bases: TGTGCCAGCAGCATCGCAGGGCCTGGGGCCAACGTCCTGACTTTC. Translated: CASSIAGPGANVLTF. The gene calls are TRBV9 and TRBJ2-6; weak D call: TRBD1 (5 bases). The CDR3 covers 15 residues. The ends were cut back, 4 bases at V and 2 bases at J, with 10 bases in the middle. CDR1 and CDR2 (germline): SGDLS, YYNGEE. Combining the CDR3 with reference TRBV9 and TRBJ2-6 gives the whole variable domain DSGVTQTPKHLITATGQRVTLRCSPRSGDLSVYWYQQSLDQGLQFLIQYYNGEERAKGNILERFSAQQFPDLHSELNLSSLELGDSALYFCASSIAGPGANVLTFGAGSRLTVL.

This clone was observed once. This chain uses TRBV19 with TRBJ2-7; D unclear. With 2 bases removed from V and 0 bases from J, the gap between germline ends came to 11 bases. Germline V lookup: CDR1 LNHDA, CDR2 SQIVND (reference sequence). The CDR3 has 15 amino acids. As DNA, the CDR3 is TGTGCCAGTAGTATACTCCCCGGGCCCTCCTACGAGCAGTACTTC. It encodes CASSILPGPSYEQYF.

The chain is built from TRBV11-3 and TRBJ2-7; TRBD1 agrees at 9 bases. Germline CDR1 is SGHNT and CDR2 is YENEEA. Losses at the gene ends were 3 bases for V and 7 bases for J; bases not matched to a gene: 7. The CDR3 is 14 residues long. The CDR3 coding sequence is TGTGCCAGCAGCTTGGGACAGGGATCGGGGGAGCAGTACTTC. It codes for CASSLGQGSGEQYF.

The chain joins TRBV2 to TRBJ2-2, with D tentatively TRBD2 (6 bases). Looked up from germline, CDR1 is SNHLY and CDR2 is FYNNEI. The ends were cut back, 4 bases at V and 4 bases at J, with 16 bases in the middle. The CDR3 has 16 residues. The CDR3 nucleotides are TGTGCCAGCAGTGTCTCCCGGGAGCCCGCCACCGGGGAGCTGTTTTTT. Translation gives CASSVSREPATGELFF.

The genes are TRBV28 and TRBJ2-7; perhaps TRBD1 as D (6 bases). The CDR3 runs 14 residues. The V gene's germline CDR1 is MDHEN and CDR2 SYDVKM. The V and J ends lost 3 bases and 5 bases respectively, with 14 bases between them. The CDR3 sequence: CASSFLQGLNEQYF. In DNA, the CDR3 is TGTGCCAGCAGTTTCTTACAGGGATTAAACGAGCAGTACTTC.